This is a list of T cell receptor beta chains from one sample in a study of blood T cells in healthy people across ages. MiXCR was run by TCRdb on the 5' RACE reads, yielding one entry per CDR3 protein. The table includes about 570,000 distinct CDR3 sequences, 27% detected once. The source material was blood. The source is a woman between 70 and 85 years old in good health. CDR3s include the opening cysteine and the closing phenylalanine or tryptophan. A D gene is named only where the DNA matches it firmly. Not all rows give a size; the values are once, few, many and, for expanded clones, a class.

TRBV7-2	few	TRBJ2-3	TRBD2	TGTGCCAGCAGCTTAGTCGGGACTAGTTCAGATACGCAGTATTTT	CASSLVGTSSDTQYF
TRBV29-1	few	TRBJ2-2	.	TGCAGCGTTGAGAGTCGGCAGGACACCGGGGAGCTGTTTTTT	CSVESRQDTGELFF
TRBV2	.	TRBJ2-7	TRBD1	TGTGCCAGCCGCTCCGGGACAGGGGGAGAGCAGTACTTC	CASRSGTGGEQYF
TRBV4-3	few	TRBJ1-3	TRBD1	TGCGCCAGCAGCCAACAGGACAGGGCTGATCGAGACACCATATATTTT	CASSQQDRADRDTIYF
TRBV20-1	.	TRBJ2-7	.	TGCAGTGCTACGGACCAACGGGGCTACGAGCAGTACTTC	CSATDQRGYEQYF
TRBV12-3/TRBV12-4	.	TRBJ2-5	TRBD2	TGTGCCAGCAGTTCGACTAGCGGGGAGAAGGGAGAGGCCCAGTACTTC	CASSSTSGEKGEAQYF
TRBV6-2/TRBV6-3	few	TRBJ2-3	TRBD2	TGTGCCAGCAGTCACTCTCCTGGAGTAGCGGGGGCCCGAGATACGCAGTATTTT	CASSHSPGVAGARDTQYF
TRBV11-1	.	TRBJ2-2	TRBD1	TGTGCCAGCAGCTTAGCCTGGAGGACAGGGGGCTTTTCCGTTCCCGGGGAGCTGTTTTTT	CASSLAWRTGGFSVPGELFF
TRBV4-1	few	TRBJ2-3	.	TGCGCCAGCAGCCAAGGGTCAGACACAGATACGCAGTATTTT	CASSQGSDTDTQYF
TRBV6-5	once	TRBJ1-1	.	TGTGCCAGCACCGAGACAGGCCTTTCGAACACTGAAGCTTTTTTT	CASTETGLSNTEAFF
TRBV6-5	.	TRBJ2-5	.	TGTGCCAGCGGGGGACTGCGCATAGGGACCCCCTACTTC	CASGGLRIGTPYF
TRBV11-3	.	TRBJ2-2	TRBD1	TGTGCCAGCAGCCTCGACAGGGGAGGCACCGGGGAGCTGTTTTTT	CASSLDRGGTGELFF
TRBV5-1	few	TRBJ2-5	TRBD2	TGCGCCAGCAGCTTGCGACTAGCGGGGAAGGAGACCCAGTACTTC	CASSLRLAGKETQYF
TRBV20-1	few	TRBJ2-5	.	TGCAGTGCTAGAGAATATGGGTGGGCGGGACAAGAGACCCAGTACTTC	CSAREYGWAGQETQYF
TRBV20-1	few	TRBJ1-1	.	TGCAGTGCTAGGTCCAACACCGAAGCTTTCTTT	CSARSNTEAFF
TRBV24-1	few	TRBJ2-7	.	TGTGCCACCAGTCCTGGCTGGGCAGGCGAGCAGTACTTC	CATSPGWAGEQYF
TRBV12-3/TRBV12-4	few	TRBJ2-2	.	TGTGCCAGCAGTTTAGTAGGAGGGGGGGCCAGCACCGGGGAGCTGTTTTTT	CASSLVGGGASTGELFF
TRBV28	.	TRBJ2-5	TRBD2	TGTGCCAGCAGGGATTCGACTAGCTTTGAGACCCAGTACTTC	CASRDSTSFETQYF
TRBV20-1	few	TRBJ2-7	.	TGCAGTGCCCTCAAGGGGCCCTCGCGGGCCTACGAGCAGTACTTC	CSALKGPSRAYEQYF
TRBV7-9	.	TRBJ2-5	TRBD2	TGTGCCAGCAGCTGGGACCGGGGAGGGCAGACCCAGTACTTC	CASSWDRGGQTQYF
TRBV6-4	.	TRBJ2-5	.	TGTGCCAGCAGCCAGGGAAAGGGAGAGACCCAGTACTTC	CASSQGKGETQYF
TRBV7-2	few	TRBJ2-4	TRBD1	TGTGCCAGCAGCACAGAGAGGGACAGGGTCGGGTCGGCCAAAAACATTCAGTACTTC	CASSTERDRVGSAKNIQYF
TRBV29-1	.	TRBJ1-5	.	TGCAGCGCCGTGGCAAGCCTCAATCAGCCCCAGCATTTT	CSAVASLNQPQHF
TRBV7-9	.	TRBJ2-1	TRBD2	TGTGCCAGCAGCTTAGGTGCGGGGGACCGGGAGCAGTTCTTC	CASSLGAGDREQFF
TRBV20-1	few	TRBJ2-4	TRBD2	TGCAGTGCTAGAGATTTTACTAGCGGGAGAGGCCAAAACATTCAGTACTTC	CSARDFTSGRGQNIQYF
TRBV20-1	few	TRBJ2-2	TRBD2	TGCAGTGCTAGAGTTGACGGGGGGGCCTCCAACGGGGAGCTGTTTTTT	CSARVDGGASNGELFF
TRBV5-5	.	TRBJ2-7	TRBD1	TGTGCCAGCAGCTTGGGAGCAGGGGGCGCTTACGAGCAGTACTTC	CASSLGAGGAYEQYF
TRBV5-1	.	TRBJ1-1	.	TGCGCCAGCAGCTTGGGTCATGGCACTGAAGCTTTCTTT	CASSLGHGTEAFF
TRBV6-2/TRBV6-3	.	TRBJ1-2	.	TGTGCCAGCAGAGAGTACGGCGAGTACGCTTATGGCTACACCTTC	CASREYGEYAYGYTF
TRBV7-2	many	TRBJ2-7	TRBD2	TGTGCCAGCACCCGAGCGGGGGGGCCGTACGAGCAGTACTTC	CASTRAGGPYEQYF
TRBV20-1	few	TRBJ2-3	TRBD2	TGCAGTGCGCGACTAGCGGGGGGGGTAGATACGCAGTATTTT	CSARLAGGVDTQYF
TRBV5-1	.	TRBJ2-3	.	TGCGCCAGCAGCTTACTCTCCCAAACAGATACGCAGTATTTT	CASSLLSQTDTQYF
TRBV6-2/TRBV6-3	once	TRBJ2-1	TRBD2	TGTGCCAGCAGTTACTGGGACGGGACTAGCGGGGGGCGTCTCAATGAGCAGTTCTTC	CASSYWDGTSGGRLNEQFF
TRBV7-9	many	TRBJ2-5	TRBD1	TGTGCCAGCAGCTTGTCGACAGGGCAAGAGACCCAGTACTTC	CASSLSTGQETQYF
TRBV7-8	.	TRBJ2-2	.	TGTGCCAGCAGCTTAGCGAGAAACACCGGGGAGCTGTTTTTT	CASSLARNTGELFF